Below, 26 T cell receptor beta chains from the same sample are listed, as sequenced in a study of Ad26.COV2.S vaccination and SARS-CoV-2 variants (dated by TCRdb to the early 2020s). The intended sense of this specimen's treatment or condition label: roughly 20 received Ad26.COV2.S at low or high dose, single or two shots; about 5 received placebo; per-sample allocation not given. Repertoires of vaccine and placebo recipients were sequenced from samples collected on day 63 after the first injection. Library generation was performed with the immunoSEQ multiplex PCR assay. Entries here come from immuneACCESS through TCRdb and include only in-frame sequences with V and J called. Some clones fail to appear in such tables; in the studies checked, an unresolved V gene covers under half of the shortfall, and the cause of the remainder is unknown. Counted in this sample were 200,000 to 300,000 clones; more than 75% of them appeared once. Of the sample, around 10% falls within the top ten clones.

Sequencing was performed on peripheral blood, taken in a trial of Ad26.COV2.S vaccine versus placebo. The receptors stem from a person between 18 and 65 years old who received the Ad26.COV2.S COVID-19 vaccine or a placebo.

Here the CDR3 DNA reads TGTGCCAGTAGTACCCCGGCTGGATGGGGCTATGGCTACACCTTC. Amino acids: CASSTPAGWGYGYTF. The chain has TRBV19 and TRBJ1-2, with D uncertain. In germline, CDR1 is LNHDA, CDR2 SQIVND (reference sequence). V gave up 4 bases and J gave up 4 bases, with 16 bases separating them. CDR3 size: 15 residues.

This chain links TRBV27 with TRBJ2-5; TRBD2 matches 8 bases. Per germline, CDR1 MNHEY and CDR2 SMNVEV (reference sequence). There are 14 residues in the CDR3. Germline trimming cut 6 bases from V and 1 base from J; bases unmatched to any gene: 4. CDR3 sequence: CASSRGGSQETQYF. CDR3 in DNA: TGTGCCAGCAGCCGGGGGGGCTCCCAAGAGACCCAGTACTTC.

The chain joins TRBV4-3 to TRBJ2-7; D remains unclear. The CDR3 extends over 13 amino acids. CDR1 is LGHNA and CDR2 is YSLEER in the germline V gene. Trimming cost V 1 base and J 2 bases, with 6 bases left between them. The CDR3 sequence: CASSQGPTYEQYF. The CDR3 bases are TGCGCCAGCAGCCAAGGGCCAACCTACGAGCAGTACTTC.

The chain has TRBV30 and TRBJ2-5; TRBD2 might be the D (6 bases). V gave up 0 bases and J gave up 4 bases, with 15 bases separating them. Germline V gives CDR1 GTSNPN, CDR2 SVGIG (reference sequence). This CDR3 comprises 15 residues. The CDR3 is CAWSVHGGMGETQYF. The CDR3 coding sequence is TGTGCCTGGAGTGTACACGGAGGGATGGGAGAGACCCAGTACTTC.

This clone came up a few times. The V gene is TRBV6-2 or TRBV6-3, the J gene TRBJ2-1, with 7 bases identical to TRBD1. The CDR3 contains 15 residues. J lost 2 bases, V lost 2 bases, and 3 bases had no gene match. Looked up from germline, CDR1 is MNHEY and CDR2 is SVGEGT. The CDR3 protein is CASSYRQGPYNEQFF. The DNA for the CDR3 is TGTGCCAGCAGTTACCGACAGGGTCCCTACAATGAGCAGTTCTTC.

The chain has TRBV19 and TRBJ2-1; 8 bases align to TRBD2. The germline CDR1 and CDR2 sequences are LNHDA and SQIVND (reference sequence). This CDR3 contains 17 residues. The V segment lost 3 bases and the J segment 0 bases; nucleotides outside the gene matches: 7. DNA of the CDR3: TGTGCCAGTAGTATTGGGGGGCTAGCGGGCTCCTACAATGAGCAGTTCTTC. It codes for CASSIGGLAGSYNEQFF. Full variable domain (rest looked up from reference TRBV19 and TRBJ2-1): DGGITQSPKYLFRKEGQNVTLSCEQNLNHDAMYWYRQDPGQGLRLIYYSQIVNDFQKGDIAEGYSVSREKKESFPLTVTSAQKNPTAFYLCASSIGGLAGSYNEQFFGPGTRLTVL.

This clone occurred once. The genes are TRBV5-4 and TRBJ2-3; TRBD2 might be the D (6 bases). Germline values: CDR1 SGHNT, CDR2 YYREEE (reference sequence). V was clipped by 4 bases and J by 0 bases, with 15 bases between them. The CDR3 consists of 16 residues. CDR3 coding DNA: TGTGCCAGCAGCCCGGGGGAATACTTTAGCACAGATACGCAGTATTTT. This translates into CASSPGEYFSTDTQYF.

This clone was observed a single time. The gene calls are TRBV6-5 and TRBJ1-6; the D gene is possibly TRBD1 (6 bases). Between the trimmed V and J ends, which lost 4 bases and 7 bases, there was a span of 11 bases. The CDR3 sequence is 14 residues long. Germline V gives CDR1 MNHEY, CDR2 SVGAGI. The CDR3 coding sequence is TGTGCCAGCAGTTCAGATCAGGGGAATTCACCCCTCCACTTT. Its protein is CASSSDQGNSPLHF.

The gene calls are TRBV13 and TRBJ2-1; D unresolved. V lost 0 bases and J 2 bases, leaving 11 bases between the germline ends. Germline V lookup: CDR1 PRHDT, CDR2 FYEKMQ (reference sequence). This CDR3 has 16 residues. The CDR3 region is CASSLGAGETYNEQFF. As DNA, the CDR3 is TGTGCCAGCAGCTTAGGCGCAGGAGAAACCTACAATGAGCAGTTCTTC.

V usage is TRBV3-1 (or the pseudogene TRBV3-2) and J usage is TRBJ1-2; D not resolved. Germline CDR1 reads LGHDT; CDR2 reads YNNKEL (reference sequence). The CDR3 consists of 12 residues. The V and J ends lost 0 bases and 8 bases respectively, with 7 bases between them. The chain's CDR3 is CASSQDRYGYTF. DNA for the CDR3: TGTGCCAGCAGCCAAGACCGCTACGGCTACACCTTC.

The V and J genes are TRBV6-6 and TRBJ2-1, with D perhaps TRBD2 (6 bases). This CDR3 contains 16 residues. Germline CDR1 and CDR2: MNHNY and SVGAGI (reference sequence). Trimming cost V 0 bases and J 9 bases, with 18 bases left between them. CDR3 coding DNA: TGTGCCAGCAGTTACTCTGCGACGGCGGGAAGGGGTGAGCAGTTCTTC. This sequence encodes CASSYSATAGRGEQFF.

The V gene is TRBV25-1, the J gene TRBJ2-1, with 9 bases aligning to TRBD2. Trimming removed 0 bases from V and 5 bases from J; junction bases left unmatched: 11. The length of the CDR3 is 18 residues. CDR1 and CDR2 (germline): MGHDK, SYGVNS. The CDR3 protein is CASSEYGLAGPKNNEQFF. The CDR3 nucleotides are TGTGCCAGCAGTGAATACGGGCTAGCGGGACCCAAAAACAATGAGCAGTTCTTC.

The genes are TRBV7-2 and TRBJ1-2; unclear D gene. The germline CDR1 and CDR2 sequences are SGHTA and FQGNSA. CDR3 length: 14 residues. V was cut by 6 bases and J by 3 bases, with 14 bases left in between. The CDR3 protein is CASSKLGADYGYTF. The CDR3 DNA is TGTGCCAGCAGTAAGCTTGGAGCGGACTATGGCTACACCTTC.

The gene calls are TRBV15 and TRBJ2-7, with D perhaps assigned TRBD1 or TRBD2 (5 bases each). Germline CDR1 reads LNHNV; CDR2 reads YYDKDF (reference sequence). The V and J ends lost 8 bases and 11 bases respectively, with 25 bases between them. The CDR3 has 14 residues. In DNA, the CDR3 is TGTGCCACCTTTCGGTCTGGGACCCCTACTCCCAAGTACTTC. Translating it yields CATFRSGTPTPKYF. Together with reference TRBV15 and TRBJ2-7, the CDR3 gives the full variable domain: DAMVIQNPRYQVTQFGKPVTLSCSQTLNHNVMYWYQQKSSQAPKLLFHYYDKDFNNEADTPDNFQSRRPNTSFCFLDIRSPGLGDTAMYLCATFRSGTPTPKYFGPGTRLTVT.

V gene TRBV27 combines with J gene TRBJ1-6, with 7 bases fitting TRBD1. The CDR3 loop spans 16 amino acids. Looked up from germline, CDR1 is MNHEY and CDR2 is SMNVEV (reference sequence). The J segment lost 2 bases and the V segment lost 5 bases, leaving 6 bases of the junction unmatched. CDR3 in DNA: TGTGCCAGCAGTACCCCGACAGGGCCCTATAATTCACCCCTCCACTTT. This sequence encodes CASSTPTGPYNSPLHF.

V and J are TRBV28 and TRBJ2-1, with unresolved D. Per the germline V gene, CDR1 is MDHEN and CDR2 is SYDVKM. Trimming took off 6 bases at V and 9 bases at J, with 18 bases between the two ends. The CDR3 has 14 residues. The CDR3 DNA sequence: TGTGCCAGCAGGGAACCAGAGCGAGGTGGTGAGCAGTTCTTC. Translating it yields CASREPERGGEQFF.

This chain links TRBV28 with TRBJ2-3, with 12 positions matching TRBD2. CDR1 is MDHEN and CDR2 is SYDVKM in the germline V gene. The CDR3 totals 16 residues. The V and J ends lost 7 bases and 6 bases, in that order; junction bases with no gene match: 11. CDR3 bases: TGTGCCAGCACCCTAAGGGCTAGCGGGGGGGAGGATACGCAGTATTTT. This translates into CASTLRASGGEDTQYF.

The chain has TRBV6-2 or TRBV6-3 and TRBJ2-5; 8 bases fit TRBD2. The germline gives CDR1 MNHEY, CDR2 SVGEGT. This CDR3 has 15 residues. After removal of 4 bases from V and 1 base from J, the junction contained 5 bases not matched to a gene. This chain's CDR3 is CASSSSLAVQETQYF. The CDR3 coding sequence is TGTGCCAGCAGTTCATCACTAGCGGTCCAAGAGACCCAGTACTTC.

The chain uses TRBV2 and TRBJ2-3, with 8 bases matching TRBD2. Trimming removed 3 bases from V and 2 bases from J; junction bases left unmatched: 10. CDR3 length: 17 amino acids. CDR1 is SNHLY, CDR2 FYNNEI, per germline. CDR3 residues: CASSEGELADFTDTQYF. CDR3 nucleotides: TGTGCCAGCAGTGAGGGAGAACTAGCGGACTTCACAGATACGCAGTATTTT.

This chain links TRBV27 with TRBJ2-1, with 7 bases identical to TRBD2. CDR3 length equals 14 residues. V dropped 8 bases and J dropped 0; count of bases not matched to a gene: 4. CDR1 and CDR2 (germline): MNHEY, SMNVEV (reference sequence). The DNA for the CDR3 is TGTGCCAGCGGGGGGGACCTCTCCTACAATGAGCAGTTCTTC. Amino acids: CASGGDLSYNEQFF.

Here the CDR3 DNA reads TGTGCCAGCAGCGCCCAAGTGGGAGGACCCGGGGAGCTGTTTTTT. Translating gives CASSAQVGGPGELFF. The genes are TRBV7-2 and TRBJ2-2, with TRBD2 as a possible D gene (6 bases). The CDR3 totals 15 residues. Trimming removed 5 bases at V and 6 bases at J, with 16 bases between. Germline V gene lookup returns CDR1 SGHTA and CDR2 FQGNSA.

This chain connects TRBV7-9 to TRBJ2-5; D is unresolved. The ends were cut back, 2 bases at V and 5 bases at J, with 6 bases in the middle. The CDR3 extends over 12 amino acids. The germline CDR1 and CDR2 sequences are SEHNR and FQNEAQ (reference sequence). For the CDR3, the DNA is TGTGCCAGCAGCTTATACAAGGAGACCCAGTACTTC. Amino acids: CASSLYKETQYF.

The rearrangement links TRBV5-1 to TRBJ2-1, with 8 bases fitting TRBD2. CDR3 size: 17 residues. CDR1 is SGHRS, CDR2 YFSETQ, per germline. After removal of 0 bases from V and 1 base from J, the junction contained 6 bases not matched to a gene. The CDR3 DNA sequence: TGCGCCAGCAGCTTGGGTCTTGGCGGGAGGTCCTACAATGAGCAGTTCTTC. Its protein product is CASSLGLGGRSYNEQFF.

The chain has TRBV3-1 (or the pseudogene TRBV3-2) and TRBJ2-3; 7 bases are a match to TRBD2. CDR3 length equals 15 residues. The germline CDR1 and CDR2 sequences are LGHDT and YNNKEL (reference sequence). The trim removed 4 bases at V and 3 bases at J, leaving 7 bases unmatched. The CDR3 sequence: CASSPGNGGTDTQYF. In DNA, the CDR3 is TGTGCCAGCAGCCCGGGGAACGGGGGGACAGATACGCAGTATTTT.

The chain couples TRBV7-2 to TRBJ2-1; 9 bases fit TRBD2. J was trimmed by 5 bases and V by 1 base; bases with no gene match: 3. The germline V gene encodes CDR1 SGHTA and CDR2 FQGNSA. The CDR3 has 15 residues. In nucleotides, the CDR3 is TGTGCCAGCAGCTTAGTAGCGGGGGCCCACAATGAGCAGTTCTTC. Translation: CASSLVAGAHNEQFF.

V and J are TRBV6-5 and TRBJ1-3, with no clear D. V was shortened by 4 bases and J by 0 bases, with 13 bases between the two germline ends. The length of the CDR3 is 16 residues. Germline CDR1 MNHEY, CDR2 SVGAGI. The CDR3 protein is CASSSGRPSSGNTIYF. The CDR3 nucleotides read TGTGCCAGCAGTTCGGGCCGACCGAGCTCTGGAAACACCATATATTTT.